The T cell receptor (beta chain) under discussion was sequenced for a study of regulatory T cells in long-lasting Graves disease. Construction of the TCR beta libraries employed iRepertoire HTBI primers in conjunction with Arm-PCR of CDR3 regions. Each CDR3 protein is one row after TCRdb ran MiXCR on the multiplex PCR reads. The repertoire holds roughly 430,000 distinct CDR3 sequences, with 16% as singletons. Turning to this clonotype: The CDR3 does not end in the conserved phenylalanine or tryptophan, so this is likely a read error.

Time point of the sample: newly diagnosed GD, antithyroid drugs for less than 3 months. From RNA extracted from PBMCs, the TCR library was made. The same specimen was also included in a second study, on T cells in Graves' hyperthyroidism and ophthalmopathy.

The clonotype comes from a woman in her 30s with Graves disease. The sample here was peripheral blood mononuclear cells (PBMCs), taken at new diagnosis, from a patient treated with antithyroid drugs.

As DNA, the CDR3 is TGTGCCAGCAGCGACCCCGGACAGGGCTCTGGAAACACCATATATCTT. It translates to CASSDPGQGSGNTIYL. V usage is TRBV3-1 and J usage is TRBJ1-3; 8 bases are a match to TRBD1. CDR3 length: 16 residues. The germline gives CDR1 LGHDT, CDR2 YNNKEL (reference sequence). Trimming removed 5 bases from V and 0 bases from J; junction bases left unmatched: 6.